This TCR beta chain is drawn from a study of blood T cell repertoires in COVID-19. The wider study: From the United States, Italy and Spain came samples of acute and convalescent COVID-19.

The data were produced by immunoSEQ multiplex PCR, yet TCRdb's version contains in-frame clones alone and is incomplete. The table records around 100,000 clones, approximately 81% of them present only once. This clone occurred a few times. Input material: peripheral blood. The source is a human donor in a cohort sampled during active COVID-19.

CDR3 sequence (DNA): TGTGCCAGCAGTCCGGGACACGGGAACACTGAAGCTTTCTTT. Translating gives CASSPGHGNTEAFF. The V and J genes are TRBV27 and TRBJ1-1; the D gene is possibly TRBD1 (6 bases). This CDR3 spans 14 amino acids. Trimming took off 5 bases at V and 1 base at J, with 11 bases between the two ends. Germline V gene sequence: CDR1 MNHEY, CDR2 SMNVEV (reference sequence).